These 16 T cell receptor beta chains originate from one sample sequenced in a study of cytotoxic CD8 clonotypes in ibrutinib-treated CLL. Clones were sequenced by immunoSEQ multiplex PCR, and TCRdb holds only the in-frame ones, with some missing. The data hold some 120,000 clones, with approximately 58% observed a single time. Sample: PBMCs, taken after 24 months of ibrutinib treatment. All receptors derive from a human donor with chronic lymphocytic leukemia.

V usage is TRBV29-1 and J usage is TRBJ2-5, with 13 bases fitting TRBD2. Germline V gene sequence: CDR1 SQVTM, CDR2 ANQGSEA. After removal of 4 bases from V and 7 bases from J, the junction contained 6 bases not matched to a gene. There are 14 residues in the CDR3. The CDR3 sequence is CSVAQGLAGPTQYF. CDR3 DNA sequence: TGCAGCGTTGCCCAGGGACTAGCGGGGCCGACCCAGTACTTC.

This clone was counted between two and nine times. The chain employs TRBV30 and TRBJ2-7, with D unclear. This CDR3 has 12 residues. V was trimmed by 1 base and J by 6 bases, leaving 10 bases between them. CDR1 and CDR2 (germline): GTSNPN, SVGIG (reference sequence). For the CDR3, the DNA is TGTGCCTGGAGTGCGACCGGCAGCGAGCAGTACTTC. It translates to CAWSATGSEQYF. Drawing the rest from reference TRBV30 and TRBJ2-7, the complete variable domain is SQTIHQWPATLVQPVGSPLSLECTVEGTSNPNLYWYRQAAGRGLQLLFYSVGIGQISSEVPQNLSASRPQDRQFILSSKKLLLSDSGFYLCAWSATGSEQYFGPGTRLTVT.

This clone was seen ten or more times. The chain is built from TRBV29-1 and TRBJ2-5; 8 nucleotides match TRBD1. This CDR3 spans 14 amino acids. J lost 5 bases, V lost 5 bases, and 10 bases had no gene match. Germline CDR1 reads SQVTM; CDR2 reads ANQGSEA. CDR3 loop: CSVSPQGAGETQYF. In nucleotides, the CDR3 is TGCAGCGTTAGTCCCCAGGGGGCGGGGGAGACCCAGTACTTC.

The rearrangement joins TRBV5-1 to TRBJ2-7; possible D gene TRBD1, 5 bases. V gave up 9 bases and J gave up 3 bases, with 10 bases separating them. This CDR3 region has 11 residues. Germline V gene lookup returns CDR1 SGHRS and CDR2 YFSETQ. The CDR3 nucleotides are TGCGCCAACAGGATGGACTACGAGCAGTACTTC. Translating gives CANRMDYEQYF.

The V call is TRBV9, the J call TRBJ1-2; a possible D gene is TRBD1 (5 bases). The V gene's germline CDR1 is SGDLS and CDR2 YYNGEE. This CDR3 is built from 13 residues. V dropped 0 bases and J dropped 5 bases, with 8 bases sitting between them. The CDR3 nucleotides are TGTGCCAGCAGCGTAGGGCAGGGATATGGCTACACCTTC. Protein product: CASSVGQGYGYTF.

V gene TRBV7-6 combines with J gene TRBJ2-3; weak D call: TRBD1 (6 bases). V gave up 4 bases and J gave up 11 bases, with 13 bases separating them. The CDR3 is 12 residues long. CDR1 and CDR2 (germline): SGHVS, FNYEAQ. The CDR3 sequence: CASSSGDFGQYF. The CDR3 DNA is TGTGCCAGCAGCTCAGGGGATTTCGGGCAGTATTTT.

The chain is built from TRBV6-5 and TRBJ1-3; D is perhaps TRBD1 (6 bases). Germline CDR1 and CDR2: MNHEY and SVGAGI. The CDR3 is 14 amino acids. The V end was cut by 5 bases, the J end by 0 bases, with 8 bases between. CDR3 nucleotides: TGTGCCAGCAGTCCACAGGGCTCTGGAAACACCATATATTTT. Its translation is CASSPQGSGNTIYF.

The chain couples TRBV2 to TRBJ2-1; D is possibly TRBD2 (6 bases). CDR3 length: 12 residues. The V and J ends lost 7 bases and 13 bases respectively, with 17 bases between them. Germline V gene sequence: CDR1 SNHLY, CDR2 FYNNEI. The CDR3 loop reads CASKILGEEQFF. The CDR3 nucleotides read TGTGCCAGCAAAATACTAGGGGAGGAACAGTTCTTC.

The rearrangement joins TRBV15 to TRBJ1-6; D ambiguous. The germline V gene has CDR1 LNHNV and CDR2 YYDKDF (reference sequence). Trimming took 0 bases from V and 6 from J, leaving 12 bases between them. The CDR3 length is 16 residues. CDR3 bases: TGTGCCACCAGCAGAGATCAGCGGCATCTTAATTCACCCCTCCACTTT. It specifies CATSRDQRHLNSPLHF.

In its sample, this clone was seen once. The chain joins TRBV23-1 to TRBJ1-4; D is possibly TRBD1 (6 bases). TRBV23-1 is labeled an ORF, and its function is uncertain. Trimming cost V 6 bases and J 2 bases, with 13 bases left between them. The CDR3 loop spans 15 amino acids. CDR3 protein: CASRPGGGTNEKLFF. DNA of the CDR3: TGCGCCAGCAGACCCGGAGGGGGTACTAATGAAAAACTGTTTTTT.

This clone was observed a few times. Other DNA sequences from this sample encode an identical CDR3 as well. This chain's CDR3 is CSVKANYGYTF. The CDR3 DNA reads TGCAGCGTCAAAGCTAACTATGGCTACACCTTC. The rearrangement links TRBV29-1 to TRBJ1-2; D ambiguous. Trimming took 6 bases from V and 0 from J, leaving 5 bases between them. The germline CDR1 and CDR2 sequences are SQVTM and ANQGSEA. The CDR3 is 11 amino acids.

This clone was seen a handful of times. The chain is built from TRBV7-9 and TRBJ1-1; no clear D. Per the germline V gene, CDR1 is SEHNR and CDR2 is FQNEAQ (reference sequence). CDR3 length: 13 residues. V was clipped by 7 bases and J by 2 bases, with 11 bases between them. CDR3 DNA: TGTGCCAGCACCCCGGACGCTAACACTGAAGCTTTCTTT. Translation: CASTPDANTEAFF.

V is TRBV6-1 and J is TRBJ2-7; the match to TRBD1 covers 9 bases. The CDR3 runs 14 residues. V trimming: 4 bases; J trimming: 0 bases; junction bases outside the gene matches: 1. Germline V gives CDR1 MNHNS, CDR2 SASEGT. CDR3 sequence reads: CASSVGQGSYEQYF. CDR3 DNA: TGTGCCAGCAGTGTGGGACAGGGCTCCTACGAGCAGTACTTC.

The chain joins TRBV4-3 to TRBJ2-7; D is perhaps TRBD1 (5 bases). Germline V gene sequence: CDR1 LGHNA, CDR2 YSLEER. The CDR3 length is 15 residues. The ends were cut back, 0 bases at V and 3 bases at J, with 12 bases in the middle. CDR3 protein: CASSQDQGSFYEQYF. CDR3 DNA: TGCGCCAGCAGCCAAGATCAGGGTAGCTTCTACGAGCAGTACTTC.

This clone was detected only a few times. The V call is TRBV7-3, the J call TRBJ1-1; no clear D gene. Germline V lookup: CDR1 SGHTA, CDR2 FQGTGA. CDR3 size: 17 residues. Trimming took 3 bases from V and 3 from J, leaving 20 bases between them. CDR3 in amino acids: CASSFRIERERDTEAFF. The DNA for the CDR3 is TGTGCCAGCAGCTTCCGCATCGAAAGGGAGAGGGACACTGAAGCTTTCTTT.

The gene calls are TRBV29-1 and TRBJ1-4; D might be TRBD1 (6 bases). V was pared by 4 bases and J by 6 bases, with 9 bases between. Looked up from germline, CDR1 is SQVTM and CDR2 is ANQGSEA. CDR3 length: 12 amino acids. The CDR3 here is CSVVDSDEKLFF. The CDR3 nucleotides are TGCAGCGTTGTGGACAGTGATGAAAAACTGTTTTTT.